This T cell receptor beta chain was observed in a study of T cells in Graves' hyperthyroidism and ophthalmopathy. CDR3 length equals 15 residues. Germline lookup yields CDR1 MGHDK and CDR2 SYGVNS. V gave up 4 bases and J gave up 7 bases; unmatched junction bases: 10. Amplified regions were TCR beta CDR3 sequences from RNA transcripts. HTBI primers were used for first-round RT-PCR of the TCR CDR3. Each CDR3 protein is one row after TCRdb ran MiXCR on the multiplex PCR reads. Counted here are over 700,000 distinct CDR3 sequences, around a third occurring once; the ten biggest clones make up 31%. Graves' hyperthyroidism was deemed stable given no ophthalmopathy progression within 18 months. The patients, who ranged from 18 to 65 in age, presented with newly diagnosed hyperthyroidism lasting under 2 months. Investigators excluded patients with uncontrolled infection, other autoimmune disease, pregnancy or lactation.

Overall study results and limits: Ophthalmopathy was predicted by the model a median of about 6.5 months ahead of onset.

Remarks on this clonotype: Its specificity is not known.

This TCR was sampled from a woman aged 40 to 50 with Graves' hyperthyroidism. Sample: blood. The chain links TRBV25-1 to TRBJ1-2, with TRBD1 matching 9 bases. The CDR3 DNA follows: TGTGCCAGCAGTGTGGGACAGGGACTTTCGCGTGGCTACACCTTC. This sequence encodes CASSVGQGLSRGYTF.